One and the same sample provided the 5 T cell receptor beta chains below, sequenced in a study of T cells in Graves' hyperthyroidism and ophthalmopathy. There were TCR beta CDR3 regions amplified from RNA transcripts. First-round RT-PCR with HTBI primers amplified the TCR CDR3 region. TCRdb passed the multiplex PCR reads through MiXCR, listing each CDR3 protein once. The sample lists fewer than 350,000 distinct CDR3 sequences; approximately 18% were seen once. The sequencing sample was made of blood. These receptors came from a man aged 45-60 years with Graves' ophthalmopathy.

The chain has TRBV24-1 and TRBJ2-2, with D maybe TRBD2 (5 bases). Trimming left V 3 bases short and J 5 bases short, with 9 bases between. The CDR3 covers 14 residues. Germline V gene data show CDR1 as KGHDR and CDR2 as SFDVKD. CDR3 in DNA: TGTGCCACCAGTGATCCGTGGGAGACCGGGGAGCTGTTTTTT. Its protein is CATSDPWETGELFF.

This clonotype appeared many times. Its ends do not fully match the called genes, so a read error is possible. V and J are TRBV7-6 and TRBJ2-7; D ambiguous. Germline values: CDR1 SGHVS, CDR2 FNYEAQ. The CDR3 contains 16 residues. The CDR3 nucleotides are TGTGCCAACAGCTTAGCCCCCGGGCCCGGCTCCTACGAGCAGTACTTC. Encoded protein: CANSLAPGPGSYEQYF.

This clonotype was seen only a few times. Here the CDR3 DNA reads TGTGCCAGCACCCGCCCAATGGGACAGACCCCCTCTGGGTATGGCTACACCTTC. Translation: CASTRPMGQTPSGYGYTF. The rearrangement links TRBV27 to TRBJ1-2, with 7 bases matching TRBD1. V lost 7 bases, J lost 5 bases, and 22 bases stayed unmatched. The V gene's germline CDR1 is MNHEY and CDR2 SMNVEV (reference sequence). There are 18 residues in the CDR3.

This clonotype turned up a few times. V and J are TRBV5-6 and TRBJ1-5; D not resolved. The CDR3 length is 15 residues. The V gene's germline CDR1 is SGHDT and CDR2 YYEEEE. V was shortened by 2 bases and J by 1 base, with 10 bases between the two germline ends. The CDR3 is CASSFNTLSNQPQHF. CDR3 coding DNA: TGTGCCAGCAGCTTTAACACCCTAAGCAATCAGCCCCAGCATTTT.

Many counts were recorded for this clonotype. This chain uses TRBV28 with TRBJ1-5, with D perhaps matching TRBD1 (6 bases). Between the trimmed V and J ends, which lost 4 bases and 3 bases, there was a span of 10 bases. The V gene's germline CDR1 is MDHEN and CDR2 SYDVKM. This CDR3 is built from 14 residues. Here the CDR3 reads CASSSDRFNQPQHF. In DNA, the CDR3 is TGTGCCAGCAGTTCGGACAGATTCAATCAGCCCCAGCATTTT.